These 8 T cell receptor beta chains originate from one sample sequenced in a study of shared clonotypes between healthy human individuals. CD45RO-negative, CCR7-selected cells formed the naive CD8 fraction, which excluded terminally differentiated effector memory CD45RA+ cells. Method: immunoSEQ multiplex PCR; TCRdb's copy keeps in-frame clones and lacks some. The sample lists around 1.9 million clones, 85% to 95% occurring once. The sequenced material came from naive CD8+ T cells from PBMCs. These receptors were taken from a man younger than 35 in good health. Some clones in this sample may be carry-over from other donors' samples.

CDR3 in amino acids: CSVPWGYEQYF. The CDR3 DNA sequence: TGCAGCGTTCCTTGGGGCTACGAGCAGTACTTC. V and J are TRBV29-1 and TRBJ2-7; D is ambiguous. V was pared by 5 bases and J by 3 bases, with 8 bases between. Germline V gene sequence: CDR1 SQVTM, CDR2 ANQGSEA. This CDR3 region has 11 residues.

The rearrangement uses TRBV5-5 and TRBJ1-1, with D perhaps matching TRBD1 (5 bases). The CDR3 has 13 residues. V dropped 2 bases and J dropped 4 bases, with 9 bases sitting between them. Germline CDR1 reads SGHKS; CDR2 reads YYEKEE (reference sequence). This CDR3 is CASSLGVGTEAFF. Written as DNA, the CDR3 is TGTGCCAGCAGCTTAGGGGTTGGCACTGAAGCTTTCTTT.

V is TRBV28 and J is TRBJ2-7, with a possible D match to TRBD1 (6 bases). V dropped 6 bases and J dropped 2 bases, with 11 bases sitting between them. Germline CDR1 MDHEN, CDR2 SYDVKM. The CDR3 is made up of 13 amino acids. The CDR3 loop reads CASREDRTYEQYF. The CDR3 DNA reads TGTGCCAGCAGAGAGGACAGAACCTACGAGCAGTACTTC.

The rearrangement links TRBV28 to TRBJ2-7, with D possibly TRBD2 on 5 matching bases. V gave up 3 bases and J gave up 3 bases, with 12 bases separating them. CDR1 is MDHEN, CDR2 SYDVKM, per germline. This CDR3 has 14 residues. The CDR3 is CASSFGVNLYEQYF. The DNA for the CDR3 is TGTGCCAGCAGTTTCGGGGTAAACCTCTACGAGCAGTACTTC.

The chain uses TRBV28 and TRBJ1-1; TRBD1 is a possible D gene (6 bases). Between the trimmed V and J ends, which lost 5 bases and 0 bases, there was a span of 19 bases. The CDR3 runs to 17 residues. The germline gives CDR1 MDHEN, CDR2 SYDVKM. The CDR3: CASSTGGGPTMNTEAFF. DNA for the CDR3: TGTGCCAGCAGTACCGGTGGGGGCCCGACTATGAACACTGAAGCTTTCTTT.

As regards this clone: This CDR3 is also generated by other DNA sequences in the sample. The gene calls are TRBV27 and TRBJ1-4; TRBD1 agrees at 10 bases. The CDR3 spans 14 residues. V was pared by 6 bases and J by 6 bases, with 4 bases of the junction left unmatched. Germline V gene lookup returns CDR1 MNHEY and CDR2 SMNVEV (reference sequence). CDR3 nucleotides: TGTGCCAGCAGCCCCGGGACAGGGGATGAAAAACTGTTTTTT. This sequence encodes CASSPGTGDEKLFF.

The genes are TRBV13 and TRBJ1-1; 7 bases are a match to TRBD1. Germline assignment: CDR1 PRHDT and CDR2 FYEKMQ (reference sequence). J was trimmed by 5 bases and V by 5 bases; bases with no gene match: 8. The CDR3 consists of 14 residues. The CDR3 DNA sequence: TGTGCCAGCAGCCATGAATCGGACAGGACTGAAGCTTTCTTT. It specifies CASSHESDRTEAFF.

This clone has just one count. The V call is TRBV4-1, the J call TRBJ1-4; TRBD1 agrees at 10 bases. Per germline, CDR1 MGHRA and CDR2 YSYEKL. There are 17 residues in the CDR3. Trimming took 4 bases from V and 4 from J; bases not matched to a gene: 9. The CDR3 region has the DNA TGCGCCAGCAGCCCCCGGGACAGGGGCCTACTTAATGAAAAACTGTTTTTT. As protein: CASSPRDRGLLNEKLFF.